This T cell receptor (beta chain) was found in a study of follicular helper T cells after annual influenza vaccination. This clone was picked up a small number of times. The time point denotes: 2015-2016 season, pre-vaccination. The method was immunoSEQ multiplex PCR; TCRdb's version includes in-frame clones alone and lacks a portion of them. The sample lists 3,500 to 5,500 clones; over 65% were seen once. Sequences were derived from CXCR5+ CD38- circulating T follicular helper cells from blood, sampled on the day of influenza vaccination. The subset: circulating Tfh, non-naive CD4+CXCR5+PD-1+ (ICOS+CD38+ or ICOS-CD38-). The clonotype comes from an adult who received the influenza vaccine.

The chain's CDR3 is CASSRGQGGTYEQYF. CDR3 coding DNA: TGTGCCAGTAGCCGAGGACAGGGGGGAACCTACGAGCAGTACTTC. The chain has TRBV19 and TRBJ2-7, with TRBD1 matching over 10 bases. The CDR3 runs to 15 residues. J gave up 2 bases and V 6 bases, and 7 bases lay outside the gene matches. Per the germline V gene, CDR1 is LNHDA and CDR2 is SQIVND (reference sequence).